This T cell receptor beta chain was found in a study of blood T cell repertoires in COVID-19. Assay used: immunoSEQ multiplex PCR; TCRdb lists only in-frame clones, some missing. The table shows 140,000 or so clones, with around 87% occurring only once. Germline CDR1 SGHTA, CDR2 FQGNSA. The length of the CDR3 is 15 residues. Deletions cut 1 base from V and 4 bases from J, with 11 bases between. Sample: peripheral blood. This sequence joins TRBV7-2 and TRBJ1-5; D unclear. The TCR comes from a man between 50 and 59 years old who had recovered from COVID-19. The CDR3 protein is CASSLGRVGNQPQHF. In nucleotides, the CDR3 is TGTGCCAGCAGCTTAGGGAGGGTCGGGAATCAGCCCCAGCATTTT.